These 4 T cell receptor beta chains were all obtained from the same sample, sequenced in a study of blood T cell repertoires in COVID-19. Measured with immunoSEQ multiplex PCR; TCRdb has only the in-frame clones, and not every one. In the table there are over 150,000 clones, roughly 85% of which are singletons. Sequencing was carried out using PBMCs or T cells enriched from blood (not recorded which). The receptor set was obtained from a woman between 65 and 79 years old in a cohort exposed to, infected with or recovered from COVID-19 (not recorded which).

CDR3 sequence (DNA): TGTGCCAGCAGTTTGATCCAGGGCCGAGAGCAGTTCTTC. Translation: CASSLIQGREQFF. J is TRBJ2-1 and V is TRBV27, with D tentatively TRBD1 (5 bases). Trimming pared 3 bases from V and 10 bases from J, leaving 13 bases between. Per the germline V gene, CDR1 is MNHEY and CDR2 is SMNVEV (reference sequence). This CDR3 comprises 13 residues.

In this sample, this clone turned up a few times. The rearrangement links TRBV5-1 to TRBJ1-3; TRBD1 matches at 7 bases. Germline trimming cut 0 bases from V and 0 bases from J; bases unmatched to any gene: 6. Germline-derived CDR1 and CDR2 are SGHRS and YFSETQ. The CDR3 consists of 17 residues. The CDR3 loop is CASSLEGAAFSGNTIYF. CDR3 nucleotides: TGCGCCAGCAGCTTGGAGGGGGCAGCTTTCTCTGGAAACACCATATATTTT.

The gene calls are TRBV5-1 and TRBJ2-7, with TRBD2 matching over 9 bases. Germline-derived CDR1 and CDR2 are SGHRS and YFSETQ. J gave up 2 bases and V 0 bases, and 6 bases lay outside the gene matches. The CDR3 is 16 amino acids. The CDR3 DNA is TGCGCCAGCAGCTTGGCCGTCAGCGGGGGGACCTACGAGCAGTACTTC. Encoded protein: CASSLAVSGGTYEQYF.

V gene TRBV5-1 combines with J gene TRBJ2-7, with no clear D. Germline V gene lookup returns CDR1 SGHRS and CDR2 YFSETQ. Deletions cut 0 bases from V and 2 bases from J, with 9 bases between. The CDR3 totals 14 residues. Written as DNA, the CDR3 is TGCGCCAGCAGCTTGGATCCGCAGACCTACGAGCAGTACTTC. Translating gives CASSLDPQTYEQYF.